Below are 23 T cell receptor beta chains sequenced from a single sample in a study of technical replicates of blood from a handful of donors (TCRdb year 2017). Receptor libraries were prepared by the immunoSEQ multiplex PCR assay. TCRdb carries this immuneACCESS record with in-frame sequences only. Its versions omit some clonotypes, under half of them owing to an unresolved V gene in the studies checked, with the rest unexplained. This sample comprises around 97,000 clones, roughly 96% of them detected only once. The ten largest clones add up to 0.3% to 0.45% of the sample. The sequenced sample was T cells isolated from PBMCs. The receptors stem from a human donor in good health.

The chain carries TRBV2 and TRBJ2-2, with a possible D match to TRBD1 (5 bases). Germline CDR1 and CDR2: SNHLY and FYNNEI. Between the trimmed V and J ends, which lost 7 bases and 4 bases, there was a span of 10 bases. This CDR3 spans 13 amino acids. The CDR3 DNA reads as TGTGCCAGCACAGGGCAGCGCACCGGGGAGCTGTTTTTT. This encodes CASTGQRTGELFF.

The V call is TRBV18, the J call TRBJ2-7; 12 bases align to TRBD2. V gave up 5 bases and J gave up 5 bases; unmatched junction bases: 10. The CDR3 has 16 amino acids. Germline CDR1 reads KGHSH; CDR2 reads LQKENI. The CDR3 is CASSNKVGLAGHEQYF. Written as DNA, the CDR3 is TGTGCCAGCTCAAATAAAGTCGGACTAGCGGGACACGAGCAGTACTTC.

The CDR3 protein is CAWSVRTTEAFF. DNA for the CDR3: TGTGCCTGGAGTGTACGTACTACTGAAGCTTTCTTT. V gene TRBV30 combines with J gene TRBJ1-1; the D is unclear. The germline CDR1 and CDR2 sequences are GTSNPN and SVGIG (reference sequence). The germline V and J ends were trimmed by 0 bases and 5 bases, with 7 bases remaining between them. This CDR3 contains 12 residues.

This chain connects TRBV15 to TRBJ2-7; 14 bases fit TRBD2. CDR3 length: 14 amino acids. Per the germline V gene, CDR1 is LNHNV and CDR2 is YYDKDF (reference sequence). V lost 6 bases to trimming and J lost 7 bases; unmatched junction nucleotides: 5. Here the CDR3 reads CATRPTSGRGEQYF. CDR3 DNA sequence: TGTGCCACCAGACCGACTAGCGGGAGGGGTGAGCAGTACTTC.

V and J are TRBV6-1 and TRBJ2-1; 8 bases agree with TRBD1. The CDR3 is 15 residues long. Losses at the gene ends were 1 base for V and 4 bases for J; bases not matched to a gene: 3. CDR1 and CDR2 from the germline V gene are MNHNS and SASEGT. The CDR3 sequence: CASSEDRGIYNEQFF. CDR3 DNA: TGTGCCAGCAGTGAAGACAGGGGGATTTACAATGAGCAGTTCTTC.

This chain uses TRBV6-5 with TRBJ1-1; possible D gene TRBD1, 5 bases. CDR1 is MNHEY and CDR2 is SVGAGI in the germline V gene. V was pared by 7 bases and J by 2 bases, with 17 bases between. CDR3 length: 15 residues. The DNA of the CDR3 is TGTGCCAGCAATCTACAGGCCCCTACTAACACTGAAGCTTTCTTT. It translates to CASNLQAPTNTEAFF.

J is TRBJ2-4 and V is TRBV5-1, with 9 nucleotides matching TRBD2. Germline V gene lookup returns CDR1 SGHRS and CDR2 YFSETQ. The CDR3 has 16 amino acids. V gave up 3 bases and J gave up 7 bases; unmatched junction bases: 11. The CDR3 nucleotides are TGCGCCAGCAGCTGGAAAGAAGCGGGAGGTGGGAACATTCAGTACTTC. The encoded protein is CASSWKEAGGGNIQYF.

The gene calls are TRBV30 and TRBJ2-2, with 12 bases that match TRBD2. Germline assignment: CDR1 GTSNPN and CDR2 SVGIG (reference sequence). After removal of 4 bases from V and 6 bases from J, the junction contained 6 bases not matched to a gene. The CDR3 is 15 residues long. The CDR3 loop reads CAWTNGLAGPGELFF. In nucleotides, the CDR3 is TGTGCCTGGACGAATGGACTAGCGGGACCCGGGGAGCTGTTTTTT.

V and J are TRBV19 and TRBJ2-7; D is possibly TRBD2 (6 bases). Germline lookup yields CDR1 LNHDA and CDR2 SQIVND (reference sequence). The V end was cut by 5 bases, the J end by 0 bases, with 11 bases between. CDR3 size: 14 residues. CDR3 amino acids: CASSSPGLSYEQYF. CDR3 nucleotides: TGTGCCAGTAGTTCTCCGGGACTCTCCTACGAGCAGTACTTC.

This clone appeared once. V usage is TRBV21-1 and J usage is TRBJ2-5; whether TRBD2, the table's D call, matches the DNA was not checked. TRBV21-1 is an annotated pseudogene. This CDR3 contains 12 residues. CDR3 region: CASSKGRKTQYF. CDR3 nucleotides: TGTGCCAGCAGCAAAGGGAGGAAGACCCAGTACTTC.

This clone has just a few counts. CDR3 amino acids: CASNTLEGHTEAFF. In nucleotides, the CDR3 is TGTGCCAGCAACACTTTGGAGGGGCACACTGAAGCTTTCTTT. J is TRBJ1-1 and V is TRBV2; D is perhaps TRBD1 (5 bases). The CDR3 is 14 residues long. The V gene's germline CDR1 is SNHLY and CDR2 FYNNEI. V was clipped by 7 bases and J by 3 bases, with 15 bases between them. The variable domain in full, completed from reference TRBV2 and TRBJ1-1, reads EPEVTQTPSHQVTQMGQEVILRCVPISNHLYFYWYRQILGQKVEFLVSFYNNEISEKSEIFDDQFSVERPDGSNFTLKIRSTKLEDSAMYFCASNTLEGHTEAFFGQGTRLTVV.

The rearrangement joins TRBV30 to TRBJ2-1; 7 bases are shared with TRBD1. The V and J ends lost 3 bases and 8 bases, in that order; junction bases with no gene match: 4. CDR1 GTSNPN and CDR2 SVGIG come from the germline V gene (reference sequence). The length of the CDR3 is 12 residues. The CDR3 sequence: CAWRRGPHEQFF. In DNA, the CDR3 is TGTGCCTGGAGAAGGGGGCCACATGAGCAGTTCTTC.

The chain employs TRBV19 and TRBJ1-5, with D possibly TRBD1 on 5 matching bases. The CDR3 spans 15 residues. V was trimmed by 4 bases and J by 1 base, leaving 11 bases between them. Germline-derived CDR1 and CDR2 are LNHDA and SQIVND (reference sequence). The CDR3 loop reads CASSTTVLSNQPQHF. The CDR3 coding sequence is TGTGCCAGTAGTACGACAGTCCTGAGCAATCAGCCCCAGCATTTT.

The chain's CDR3 is CASSFTSVSSDTQYF. In DNA form, the CDR3 reads TGTGCCAGCAGTTTTACTAGCGTATCATCAGATACGCAGTATTTT. This chain uses TRBV28 with TRBJ2-3, with 7 positions matching TRBD2. The CDR3 runs 15 residues. The V segment lost 3 bases and the J segment 4 bases; nucleotides outside the gene matches: 7. Germline V CDR1 and CDR2: MDHEN, SYDVKM.

The V and J genes are TRBV18 and TRBJ2-3; 8 nucleotides line up with TRBD1. The CDR3 loop spans 15 amino acids. From germline, CDR1 is KGHSH and CDR2 LQKENI. Trimming at V came to 4 bases and at J to 4 bases, leaving 7 bases not matched to a gene. CDR3 loop: CASSLFQGASDTQYF. CDR3 in DNA: TGTGCCAGCTCACTCTTCCAGGGGGCATCAGATACGCAGTATTTT.

This clone was picked up one time. The gene calls are TRBV5-1 and TRBJ2-2, with a weak D call TRBD2 (5 bases). Trimming shortened V by 7 bases and J by 1 base, and 11 bases separated the two germline ends. Germline lookup yields CDR1 SGHRS and CDR2 YFSETQ. The CDR3 extends over 14 amino acids. The CDR3 is CASQSGKNTGELFF. In DNA form, the CDR3 reads TGCGCCAGCCAGAGCGGAAAGAACACCGGGGAGCTGTTTTTT.

The V and J genes are TRBV10-3 and TRBJ1-1; D is perhaps TRBD1 (5 bases). This CDR3 comprises 15 residues. The V end was cut by 4 bases, the J end by 4 bases, with 16 bases between. Germline values: CDR1 ENHRY, CDR2 SYGVKD. CDR3 sequence: CAISVSGTVGTEAFF. The CDR3 coding sequence is TGTGCCATCAGTGTATCCGGGACTGTTGGCACTGAAGCTTTCTTT.

V gene TRBV7-9 combines with J gene TRBJ2-3, with 7 bases aligning to TRBD2. There are 16 residues in the CDR3. Germline V gene sequence: CDR1 SEHNR, CDR2 FQNEAQ (reference sequence). The ends lost 3 bases at V and 0 bases at J; junction bases unmatched: 6. The CDR3 region is CASSFEIAGSTDTQYF. CDR3 sequence (DNA): TGTGCCAGCAGCTTCGAAATAGCGGGTAGCACAGATACGCAGTATTTT.

V and J are TRBV4-2 and TRBJ2-7; D not resolved. Per the germline V gene, CDR1 is LGHNA and CDR2 is YNFKEQ. Trimming left V 0 bases short and J 4 bases short, with 13 bases between. The CDR3 consists of 15 residues. This CDR3 reads CASSQEGKALYEQYF. CDR3 DNA sequence: TGTGCCAGCAGCCAAGAAGGAAAAGCGTTATACGAGCAGTACTTC.

The rearrangement joins TRBV19 to TRBJ1-4; D possibly corresponds to TRBD1 (6 bases). Germline V CDR1 and CDR2: LNHDA, SQIVND (reference sequence). Trimming left V 5 bases short and J 3 bases short, with 10 bases between. The CDR3 is 14 residues long. In DNA, the CDR3 is TGTGCCAGTAGTCTAGGGGGGGCTAATGAAAAACTGTTTTTT. It yields the protein CASSLGGANEKLFF.

The CDR3, as DNA: TGTGCCAGCACGGAGATACGGTTCACCGGGGAGCTGTTTTTT. Translation: CASTEIRFTGELFF. This chain connects TRBV28 to TRBJ2-2; D is uncertain. V was pared by 7 bases and J by 4 bases, with 13 bases between. Germline V gene sequence: CDR1 MDHEN, CDR2 SYDVKM. The CDR3 is 14 residues long.

This sequence joins TRBV7-8 and TRBJ1-1; a possible D gene is TRBD1 (6 bases). V was shortened by 0 bases and J by 4 bases, with 9 bases between the two germline ends. Germline values: CDR1 SGHVS, CDR2 FQNEAQ. This CDR3 is built from 14 residues. The DNA of the CDR3 is TGTGCCAGCAGCTTAGCGAGGGGGGGCACTGAAGCTTTCTTT. Translating gives CASSLARGGTEAFF.

This chain connects TRBV7-9 to TRBJ2-3, with D maybe TRBD2 (5 bases). The germline V gene has CDR1 SEHNR and CDR2 FQNEAQ (reference sequence). The CDR3 runs 14 residues. V shed 5 bases and J shed 1 base, with 10 bases lying between them. CDR3 loop: CASSLTRGTDTQYF. The CDR3 bases are TGTGCCAGCAGCCTCACTAGAGGCACAGATACGCAGTATTTT.